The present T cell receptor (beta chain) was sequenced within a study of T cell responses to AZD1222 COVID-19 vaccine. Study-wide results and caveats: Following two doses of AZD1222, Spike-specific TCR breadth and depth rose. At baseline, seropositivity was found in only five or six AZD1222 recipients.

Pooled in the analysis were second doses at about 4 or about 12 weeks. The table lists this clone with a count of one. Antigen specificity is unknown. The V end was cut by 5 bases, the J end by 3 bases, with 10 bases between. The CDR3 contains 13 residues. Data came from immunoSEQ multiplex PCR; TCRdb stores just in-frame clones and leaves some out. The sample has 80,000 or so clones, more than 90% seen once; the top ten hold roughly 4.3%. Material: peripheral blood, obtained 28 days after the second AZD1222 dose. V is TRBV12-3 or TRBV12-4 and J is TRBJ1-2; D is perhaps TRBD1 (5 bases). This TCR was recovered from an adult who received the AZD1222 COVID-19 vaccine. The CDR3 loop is CASSVRDDYGYTF. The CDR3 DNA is TGTGCCAGCAGTGTCAGGGATGACTATGGCTACACCTTC.